The 2 T cell receptor beta chains reported below all come from one sample, sequenced in a study of T-cell memory formation after mild COVID-19. TCRdb analysed the 5' RACE reads with MiXCR anew, one entry per CDR3 protein. The sample contains 250,000 to 400,000 distinct CDR3 sequences, 14% of which appear only once. The source material was PBMCs or a T cell subset sorted from them (not recorded which). The receptors come from a man aged 18 to 35 who had mild COVID-19 (a few samples of this study predate the infection). Cell type and time point are not known.

This clonotype was observed many times. This chain connects TRBV19 to TRBJ1-5, with a possible D match to TRBD1 (5 bases). V dropped 1 base and J dropped 0 bases, with 10 bases sitting between them. The length of the CDR3 is 16 residues. Germline V gene lookup returns CDR1 LNHDA and CDR2 SQIVND (reference sequence). In DNA, the CDR3 is TGTGCCAGTAGTATAGGGGCAGGGCCTAGCAATCAGCCCCAGCATTTT. It translates to CASSIGAGPSNQPQHF.

This clonotype was recorded a few times. The chain carries TRBV3-1 and TRBJ2-7, with a weak D call TRBD1 (6 bases). The V end was cut by 3 bases, the J end by 0 bases, with 9 bases between. Germline CDR1 LGHDT, CDR2 YNNKEL (reference sequence). CDR3 size: 14 residues. The DNA of the CDR3 is TGTGCCAGCAGCCACCAGGGGCCCTCCTACGAGCAGTACTTC. The encoded protein is CASSHQGPSYEQYF.